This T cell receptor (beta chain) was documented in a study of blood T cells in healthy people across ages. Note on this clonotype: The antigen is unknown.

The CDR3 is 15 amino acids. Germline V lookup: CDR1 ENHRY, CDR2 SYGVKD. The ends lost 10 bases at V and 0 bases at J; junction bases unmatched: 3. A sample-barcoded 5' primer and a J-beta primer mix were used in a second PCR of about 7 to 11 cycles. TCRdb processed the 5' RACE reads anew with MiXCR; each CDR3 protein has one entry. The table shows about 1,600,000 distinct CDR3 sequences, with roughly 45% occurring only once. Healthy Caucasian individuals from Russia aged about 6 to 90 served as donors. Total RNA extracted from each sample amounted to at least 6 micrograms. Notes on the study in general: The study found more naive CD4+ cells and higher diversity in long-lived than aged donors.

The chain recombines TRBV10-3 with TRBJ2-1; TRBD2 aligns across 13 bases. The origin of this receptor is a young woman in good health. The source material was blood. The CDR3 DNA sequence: TGTGCCACCGGGACTAGCGGGGTCTCCTACAATGAGCAGTTCTTC. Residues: CATGTSGVSYNEQFF.